This TCR beta chain was recovered during a study of neurological immune-mediated disorders. This clonotype was found many times. What it recognizes is unknown. Time point here: technical triplicate 3. The unsorted libraries had their origin in 2 million PBMCs stored at -80 C. The germline V gene has CDR1 MDHEN and CDR2 SYDVKM. This CDR3 has 15 amino acids. J lost 1 base, V lost 6 bases, and 3 bases had no gene match. Each TCR transcript was tagged with a 10-nucleotide random UMI during 5'RACE. Every sequencing run returned over 170 million TCR-beta sequences, which were derived from 15-18 subjects. A single record per CDR3 protein comes from TCRdb applying MiXCR to the 5' RACE reads. Of about 44,000 distinct CDR3 sequences listed, approximately 21% are singletons. Points from the study as a whole: The greatest TCR clonal expansion appeared in HTLV-1-associated myelopathy and the smallest, falling below healthy controls, in multiple sclerosis.

The rearrangement joins TRBV28 to TRBJ1-1; TRBD1 aligns across 12 bases. The sequencing input was PBMCs. The receptor comes from a man in his fifties or sixties with HTLV-1-associated myelopathy (HAM/TSP). This CDR3 is CASRGQGAPNTEAFF. The CDR3 DNA sequence: TGTGCCAGCAGGGGACAGGGGGCCCCGAACACTGAAGCTTTCTTT. Together with reference TRBV28 and TRBJ1-1, the CDR3 gives the full variable domain: DVKVTQSSRYLVKRTGEKVFLECVQDMDHENMFWYRQDPGLGLRLIYFSYDVKMKEKGDIPEGYSVSREKKERFSLILESASTNQTSMYLCASRGQGAPNTEAFFGQGTRLTVV.